These T cell receptor beta chains were read from a single sample in a study of graft-versus-host responses after intestinal transplantation. Profiling relied on immunoSEQ multiplex PCR, and the TCRdb table lists in-frame clones only, not all of them. The sample contains fewer than 15,000 clones, 25% to 35% of which appear only once. The starting material was alloreactive CD4+ T cells from a mixed lymphocyte reaction culture, obtained before intestinal transplant. These receptors all stem from a human patient who received an intestinal transplant. Both conserved end residues are part of each CDR3. The D gene is left open where the match is weak. Clone size is stated in some rows and not others, as once, few, many or a class when expanded.

cdr3_nt cdr3_aa d_call v_call clone_size j_call
TGTGCCAGCAGCCAAGATATAGGGCCCCTCCTCACAGATACGCAGTATTTT CASSQDIGPLLTDTQYF - TRBV5-4 few TRBJ2-3
TGTGCCACCAGCAGAGTTGGGACCGGGACAGGGTATAATCAGCCCCAGCATTTT CATSRVGTGTGYNQPQHF TRBD1 TRBV15 - TRBJ1-5
TGTGCCACCGGACAGGGGAAAAACACCATATATTTT CATGQGKNTIYF TRBD1 TRBV6-1 - TRBJ1-3
TGTGCCAGCAGCTTGGAGGGGGCCGAGACCCAGTACTTC CASSLEGAETQYF TRBD1 TRBV5-5 - TRBJ2-5
TGTGCCAGCAGCTACGGGACAGGACTTCTTACCTACGAGCAGTACTTC CASSYGTGLLTYEQYF TRBD1 TRBV5-4 - TRBJ2-7
TGTGCCTGGAGGCTGGTGGGGACAGGGAACTATGGCTACACCTTC CAWRLVGTGNYGYTF TRBD1 TRBV30 - TRBJ1-2
TGTGCCAGCAGGGGAGGACAGCACTCTGGAAACACCATATATTTT CASRGGQHSGNTIYF - TRBV28 medium-sized TRBJ1-3
TGTGCCAGCAGCTTGGTTGGCGGGATCACAGATACGCAGTATTTT CASSLVGGITDTQYF - TRBV5-4 - TRBJ2-3
TGTGCCAGCAGTTACCGGGACCAGGGCCGGTACGAGCAGTACTTC CASSYRDQGRYEQYF - TRBV6-8 few TRBJ2-7
TGTGCCACCCAACCGCGACCCCGGCGCACAGATACGCAGTATTTT CATQPRPRRTDTQYF - TRBV6-1 - TRBJ2-3
TGCGCCAGCAAAGTTGGGCGTTACGAGCAGTACTTC CASKVGRYEQYF - TRBV5-1 few TRBJ2-7
TGTGCCAGCAGCCCCCGATGGGCTGACACTGAAGCTTTCTTT CASSPRWADTEAFF - TRBV9 medium-sized TRBJ1-1
TGTGCCAGCAGTTACTCTGGGCAGATATACGAGCAGTACTTC CASSYSGQIYEQYF - TRBV6-6 - TRBJ2-7
TGTGCCAGCAGCCAAGATTCTAGCGGGGACGGAACAGATACGCAGTATTTT CASSQDSSGDGTDTQYF TRBD2 TRBV4-2 few TRBJ2-3
TGCGCCAGCAGCCCTTGGACAGGGGGCCTTCAAGAGACCCAGTACTTC CASSPWTGGLQETQYF TRBD1 TRBV5-1 medium-sized TRBJ2-5
TGTGCCAGCAGCCCTGGACAGGACACAGATACGCAGTATTTT CASSPGQDTDTQYF TRBD1 TRBV7-3 few TRBJ2-3
TGTGCCAGCAGTTACCCGCGGGGGGCTTCTGAAGCTTTCTTT CASSYPRGASEAFF - TRBV28 medium-sized TRBJ1-1
TGTGCCAGCAGCTTAATCGCTGCGGGAGCGGTAAATACCGGGGAGCTGTTTTTT CASSLIAAGAVNTGELFF TRBD2 TRBV7-8 - TRBJ2-2
TGTGCCAGCAGCCGTGACGGGGCCGAAGCTTTCTTT CASSRDGAEAFF - TRBV27 few TRBJ1-1
TGCAGCGTTGGTTTAGGGAAATACGAGCAGTACTTC CSVGLGKYEQYF - TRBV29-1 - TRBJ2-7
TGTGCCAGCAGCTTAGGGACTAGCGCGCCAGATACGCAGTATTTT CASSLGTSAPDTQYF TRBD2 TRBV11-3 - TRBJ2-3
TGTGCCAGCAAGGGAGGACTAGCGGGAGGGGAGACCCAGTACTTC CASKGGLAGGETQYF TRBD2 TRBV7-9 - TRBJ2-5
TGTGCCAGCAGTTCCGGGACTAGCGGTTCCTACGAGCAGTACTTC CASSSGTSGSYEQYF TRBD2 TRBV28 - TRBJ2-7
TGTGCCAGCAGCTTAGCGCACGGGAATGAGCAGTTCTTC CASSLAHGNEQFF - TRBV7-9 - TRBJ2-1
TGTGCCAGCAGCTGGGACAGGATCGAGACCCAGTACTTC CASSWDRIETQYF TRBD1 TRBV7-9 few TRBJ2-5
TGTGCCAGCAGCTTAGGGGCAGGGGGCTACGAGCAGTACTTC CASSLGAGGYEQYF TRBD1 TRBV7-8 - TRBJ2-7
TGTGCCAGCAGCGTAAACCCGGGACTAGCGGACAAGTCCTACAATGAGCAGTTCTTC CASSVNPGLADKSYNEQFF TRBD2 TRBV7-3 - TRBJ2-1
TGTGCCAGCAGCTTAGGGGGAGTCCAAGAGACCCAGTACTTC CASSLGGVQETQYF - TRBV11-3 - TRBJ2-5
TGTGCCAGTAGTCCCCGAATAGCGGGAATCTCCTACGAGCAGTACTTC CASSPRIAGISYEQYF TRBD2 TRBV19 medium-sized TRBJ2-7
TGCAGTGCTGAGGGGGATTACATTCAGTACTTC CSAEGDYIQYF - TRBV20-1 - TRBJ2-4
TGTGCCAGCAGCTTGGTAGGGTACGAGCAGTACTTC CASSLVGYEQYF - TRBV5-4 few TRBJ2-7
TGTGCCAGCAGCTTGGACAGGGAGTACGAGCAGTACTTC CASSLDREYEQYF - TRBV5-4 - TRBJ2-7
TGTGCCAGCAGCTTGGAAAGCGGGAGGAGCTACAATGAGCAGTTCTTC CASSLESGRSYNEQFF TRBD2 TRBV4-2 few TRBJ2-1
TGTGCCAGCTCACCGGGACAGTCCAACGAGCAGTACTTC CASSPGQSNEQYF TRBD1 TRBV18 - TRBJ2-7
TGTGCCAGCAGCTCGGACGGGGCGCGGTACAATGAGCAGTTCTTC CASSSDGARYNEQFF - TRBV7-3 - TRBJ2-1
TGTGCCAGCAGCTTATTAGCGGGAGACACAGATACGCAGTATTTT CASSLLAGDTDTQYF TRBD2 TRBV7-3 few TRBJ2-3
TGTGCATCAGGGTATAATGAAAAACTGTTTTTT CASGYNEKLFF - TRBV28 few TRBJ1-4
TGTGCCAGCAGCCCGGGACTAGCGTCCTACGAGCAGTACTTC CASSPGLASYEQYF TRBD2 TRBV7-3 few TRBJ2-7
TGTGCCAGCAGCCAAGTCCTAGCGGGCGCATACCAAGAGACCCAGTACTTC CASSQVLAGAYQETQYF TRBD2 TRBV4-2 few TRBJ2-5
TGCAGTGCTAGACCTAATTACGAGCAGTACTTC CSARPNYEQYF - TRBV20-1 - TRBJ2-7
TGTGCCAGCAGTTCGGGACAGTTTACGCAGCCCCAGCATTTT CASSSGQFTQPQHF TRBD1 TRBV6-1 few TRBJ1-5
TGCGCCAGCAGTGAAAGGGCGACCCAGCATTTT CASSERATQHF - TRBV10-2 few TRBJ1-5
TGTGCCAGCAGCTTTTCCACAGGGGCTGGAAACACCATATATTTT CASSFSTGAGNTIYF TRBD1 TRBV7-2 medium-sized TRBJ1-3
TGTGCCAGCAGTTTCCAGAAAACATATAGCAATCAGCCCCAGCATTTT CASSFQKTYSNQPQHF - TRBV28 few TRBJ1-5
TGTGCCAGCAGGCTCCGGGACGCCGAAAAGGGCTCTGGAAACACCATATATTTT CASRLRDAEKGSGNTIYF - TRBV28 - TRBJ1-3